The rows below give T cell receptor beta chains drawn from one sample of a study of cytomegalovirus exposure and HLA in healthy donors. This table comes from immunoSEQ multiplex PCR, and its TCRdb copy is limited to in-frame clones, with some not included. In the table there are 110,000 to 150,000 clones, 94% of which are singletons. Sequencing was carried out using PBMCs. The receptor source for this set is a man between 18 and 29 years old in good health and CMV-seropositive. CDR3s include the opening cysteine and the closing phenylalanine or tryptophan. D genes are given only for firm matches. Clone size is given for some rows only: seen once, a few or many times, or a class if the clone is expanded.

14	TRBD2	.	TRBJ2-1	TRBV13	CASSLALAGGEQFF	TGTGCCAGCAGCTTAGCACTAGCGGGTGGCGAGCAGTTCTTC
16	.	.	TRBJ2-1	TRBV2	CASSFSALSSYNEQFF	TGTGCCAGTAGTTTTAGCGCCCTAAGCTCCTACAATGAGCAGTTCTTC
19	.	.	TRBJ2-3	TRBV18	CASSRFPGVTTSITDTQYF	TGTGCCAGCTCACGGTTTCCGGGAGTGACCACTAGCATCACAGATACGCAGTATTTT
16	TRBD1	.	TRBJ1-2	TRBV28	CASSPMDRERDYGYTF	TGTGCCAGCAGTCCGATGGACAGGGAACGGGACTATGGCTACACCTTC
15	.	.	TRBJ2-2	TRBV27	CASSSLDPITGELFF	TGTGCCAGCAGTTCCCTAGATCCCATTACCGGGGAGCTGTTTTTT
14	.	.	TRBJ2-5	TRBV28	CASSLRPYQETQYF	TGTGCCAGCAGTTTGAGGCCGTACCAAGAGACCCAGTACTTC
14	TRBD2	.	TRBJ2-3	TRBV9	CASSETIAGGTQYF	TGTGCCAGCAGCGAAACTATAGCGGGAGGTACGCAGTATTTT
15	.	.	TRBJ1-5	TRBV5-5	CASSFGGDSNQPQHF	TGTGCCAGCAGCTTTGGAGGGGATAGCAATCAGCCCCAGCATTTT
15	TRBD2	.	TRBJ2-5	TRBV5-4	CASSLDQGGGETQYF	TGTGCCAGCAGCTTGGATCAGGGCGGGGGAGAGACCCAGTACTTC
15	TRBD1	.	TRBJ2-2	TRBV6-5	CASIDRGTNTGELFF	TGTGCCAGCATCGACAGGGGAACGAACACCGGGGAGCTGTTTTTT
14	TRBD2	.	TRBJ2-7	TRBV10-2	CASSGAGGGYEQYF	TGCGCCAGCAGTGGAGCGGGAGGGGGGTACGAGCAGTACTTC
14	.	.	TRBJ2-3	TRBV7-2	CASSPLAGADTQYF	TGTGCCAGCAGCCCGCTGGCAGGGGCAGATACGCAGTATTTT
11	.	.	TRBJ2-5	TRBV20-1	CSARVRETQYF	TGCAGTGCTAGAGTTAGAGAGACCCAGTACTTC
13	.	.	TRBJ2-5	TRBV29-1	CSVVTGLIETQYF	TGCAGCGTTGTTACAGGGCTGATCGAGACCCAGTACTTC
12	.	.	TRBJ2-1	TRBV4-1	CASSLTVDEQFF	TGCGCCAGCAGCCTAACGGTGGATGAGCAGTTCTTC
15	TRBD2	.	TRBJ2-7	TRBV2	CASSEYGTSGYEQYF	TGTGCCAGCAGTGAATACGGGACTAGCGGCTACGAGCAGTACTTC
16	TRBD1	once	TRBJ1-4	TRBV5-1	CASSFQGVATNEKLFF	TGCGCCAGCAGCTTTCAGGGGGTTGCAACTAATGAAAAACTGTTTTTT
15	TRBD1	.	TRBJ2-2	TRBV11-2	CASSSGTGGTGELFF	TGTGCCAGCAGCTCCGGGACAGGCGGCACCGGGGAGCTGTTTTTT
15	TRBD1	.	TRBJ2-2	TRBV5-6	CASSSPPGGRGELFF	TGTGCCAGCAGCTCTCCGCCAGGGGGCCGGGGGGAGCTGTTTTTT
15	TRBD1	.	TRBJ2-3	TRBV10-2	CASSPGTGGRDTQYF	TGCGCCAGCAGCCCCGGGACAGGGGGCAGAGATACGCAGTATTTT
16	.	.	TRBJ1-5	TRBV30	CAWSPRGTGSGQPQHF	TGTGCCTGGAGTCCCAGGGGTACAGGGTCGGGACAGCCCCAGCATTTT
15	.	.	TRBJ1-1	TRBV18	CASSPYQGWNTEAFF	TGTGCCAGCTCACCGTATCAGGGATGGAACACTGAAGCTTTCTTT
14	.	.	TRBJ2-1	TRBV6-1	CASSERGGYNEQFF	TGTGCCAGCAGTGAGAGGGGGGGGTACAATGAGCAGTTCTTC
14	TRBD1	.	TRBJ1-2	TRBV15	CATSRDRDRGGYTF	TGTGCCACCAGCAGGGACCGGGACAGGGGCGGCTACACCTTC
16	.	.	TRBJ2-5	TRBV5-1	CASSPAPHSGQETQYF	TGCGCCAGCAGCCCAGCCCCCCATAGCGGCCAAGAGACCCAGTACTTC
15	TRBD2	.	TRBJ2-7	TRBV4-1	CASSQVSSGPYEQYF	TGCGCCAGCAGCCAAGTTTCTAGCGGACCCTACGAGCAGTACTTC
14	TRBD2	.	TRBJ2-1	TRBV9	CASSVVGLVNEQFF	TGTGCCAGCAGCGTAGTGGGACTAGTCAATGAGCAGTTCTTC
14	.	.	TRBJ2-1	TRBV5-1	CASSLVGGEDEQFF	TGCGCCAGCAGCTTGGTGGGGGGAGAGGATGAGCAGTTCTTC
13	TRBD2	.	TRBJ2-2	TRBV28	CAAGGRNTGELFF	TGTGCCGCGGGAGGACGGAACACCGGGGAGCTGTTTTTT
15	TRBD1	.	TRBJ2-1	TRBV27	CASSSMGQPYNEQFF	TGTGCCAGCAGTTCGATGGGACAGCCCTACAATGAGCAGTTCTTC
15	TRBD1	.	TRBJ1-1	TRBV18	CASSPGQTGTTEAFF	TGTGCCAGCTCACCGGGGCAGACAGGGACCACTGAAGCTTTCTTT
18	TRBD2	.	TRBJ2-6	TRBV5-1	CASSHGLAGVRGANVLTF	TGCGCCAGCAGCCATGGACTAGCGGGAGTCCGAGGGGCCAACGTCCTGACTTTC
14	.	.	TRBJ2-1	TRBV5-1	CASSLWPSSNEQFF	TGCGCCAGCAGCTTGTGGCCTTCCAGCAATGAGCAGTTCTTC
12	.	.	TRBJ2-5	TRBV7-9	CASSYRQETQYF	TGTGCCAGCAGCTACAGACAAGAGACCCAGTACTTC
12	.	.	TRBJ2-2	TRBV5-6	CASSPGTGELFF	TGTGCCAGCAGTCCAGGGACCGGGGAGCTGTTTTTT
14	.	.	TRBJ1-2	TRBV28	CASSISLNRRGYTF	TGTGCCAGCAGTATCTCCTTGAACAGGCGCGGCTACACCTTC
14	TRBD1	.	TRBJ1-4	TRBV7-9	CASRRTGANEKLFF	TGTGCCAGCAGGCGGACAGGGGCTAATGAAAAACTGTTTTTT
13	TRBD1	.	TRBJ1-1	TRBV5-5	CASSHRGNTEAFF	TGTGCCAGCAGCCACAGGGGCAACACTGAAGCTTTCTTT
16	TRBD1	.	TRBJ1-2	TRBV28	CASSHRGQGANYGYTF	TGTGCCAGCAGCCACAGGGGGCAAGGGGCAAACTATGGCTACACCTTC
15	TRBD2	.	TRBJ2-7	TRBV11-2	CASSLAREGPYEQYF	TGTGCCAGCAGCTTAGCGCGGGAGGGCCCCTACGAGCAGTACTTC
18	TRBD2	once	TRBJ2-3	TRBV27	CASRILAGGPRGTDTQYF	TGTGCCAGCAGAATCTTAGCGGGAGGGCCACGGGGAACAGATACGCAGTATTTT
15	TRBD1	.	TRBJ2-3	TRBV10-3	CAIRGQGESTDTQYF	TGTGCCATCAGGGGACAGGGAGAGAGCACAGATACGCAGTATTTT
12	TRBD1	.	TRBJ1-4	TRBV25-1	CASRGGGEKLFF	TGTGCCAGTCGAGGGGGCGGAGAAAAACTGTTTTTT
18	TRBD2	.	TRBJ2-1	TRBV19	CASSMGLAGVGRYNEQFF	TGTGCCAGTAGTATGGGATTAGCGGGAGTTGGGAGATACAATGAGCAGTTCTTC
14	.	once	TRBJ1-1	TRBV5-1	CASSLGSMNTEAFF	TGCGCCAGCAGCTTGGGGAGTATGAACACTGAAGCTTTCTTT
14	.	.	TRBJ2-1	TRBV10-3	CAISEEAAYNEQFF	TGTGCCATCAGTGAAGAGGCTGCCTACAATGAGCAGTTCTTC
14	.	.	TRBJ1-5	TRBV5-5	CASSFARSNQPQHF	TGTGCCAGCAGCTTTGCTCGGTCCAATCAGCCCCAGCATTTT
12	.	.	TRBJ2-7	TRBV30	CAWSVPVSEQYF	TGTGCCTGGAGTGTACCGGTGTCCGAGCAGTACTTC
14	TRBD2	.	TRBJ2-5	TRBV5-1	CASSLAVGGETQYF	TGCGCCAGCAGCTTGGCGGTGGGAGGGGAGACCCAGTACTTC
14	.	.	TRBJ2-5	TRBV27	CASRGAGDLREQYF	TGTGCCAGCAGGGGCGCAGGGGATCTACGAGAGCAGTACTTC
16	TRBD2	.	TRBJ2-1	TRBV5-1	CASSRAASGMGNEQFF	TGCGCCAGCAGCCGGGCGGCTAGCGGGATGGGCAATGAGCAGTTCTTC
15	.	.	TRBJ1-1	TRBV27	CASRTTYDSNTEAFF	TGTGCCAGCAGAACTACCTACGACAGCAACACTGAAGCTTTCTTT
13	.	.	TRBJ2-6	TRBV19	CASSISGANVLTF	TGTGCCAGTTCTATCTCTGGGGCCAACGTCCTGACTTTC